These 25 T cell receptor beta chains came from one sample sequenced in a study of CD8+CD57+ T cells in acquired aplastic anemia. The use of genomic DNA as template underpinned the TCR beta VDJ and CDR3 profiling. TCRdb ran MiXCR on the reads and lists one entry per CDR3 protein. Here the sample spans hundreds of thousands of distinct CDR3 sequences, about a third being singletons. Patients chosen for sequencing had shown CD8+CD57+ cell expansion by flow cytometry. The source material was sorted CD4+, CD8+, or CD8+CD57+ T cells (not recorded which) from PBMCs. These receptors came from a human donor with aplastic anemia.

The gene calls are TRBV19 and TRBJ1-4; D is uncertain. Looked up from germline, CDR1 is LNHDA and CDR2 is SQIVND (reference sequence). With 5 bases removed from V and 2 bases from J, the gap between germline ends came to 15 bases. The CDR3 runs to 16 residues. CDR3 DNA: TGTGCCAGTAGTCCTTTCCAGATGGACACTAATGAAAAACTGTTTTTT. This translates into CASSPFQMDTNEKLFF.

The V gene is TRBV20-1, the J gene TRBJ2-2; 8 bases agree with TRBD2. With 6 bases clipped from V and 6 bases from J, the junction kept 3 bases outside the gene matches. Germline V CDR1 and CDR2: DFQATT, SNEGSKA (reference sequence). This CDR3 is built from 12 residues. In DNA, the CDR3 is TGCAGTGCATCGGGACTAGCCGGGGAGCTGTTTTTT. Amino acids: CSASGLAGELFF.

Regarding this clonotype: Likely a read error: the CDR3 ends without its conserved phenylalanine or tryptophan. The chain has TRBV14 and TRBJ1-2; 8 bases map to TRBD1. The CDR3 extends over 14 amino acids. Per germline, CDR1 SGHDN and CDR2 FVKESK. The trim removed 0 bases at V and 8 bases at J, leaving 5 bases unmatched. The CDR3 sequence: CASSQDGTGGGYTL. CDR3 nucleotides: TGTGCCAGCAGCCAAGACGGGACAGGAGGCGGCTACACCCTC.

The chain is built from TRBV30 and TRBJ2-7; weak D call: TRBD2 (5 bases). V lost 2 bases to trimming and J lost 6 bases, with 14 bases between them. This CDR3 spans 13 amino acids. The germline gives CDR1 GTSNPN, CDR2 SVGIG (reference sequence). The CDR3 DNA reads TGTGCCTGGAGTAAGGCGACTATAACCGAGCAGTACTTC. It codes for CAWSKATITEQYF.

With respect to this clonotype: At one boundary the junction diverges from the germline segment, which might be a read error. The gene calls are TRBV4-1 and TRBJ1-4; TRBD1 is a possible D gene (6 bases). The CDR3 totals 15 residues. Germline CDR1 reads MGHRA; CDR2 reads YSYEKL. The CDR3 DNA follows: TGCGCCAGCAGCCAACCGACAGGCCTAGGGGAAAAACTGTGTTTT. Translating gives CASSQPTGLGEKLCF.

To note about this clonotype: This may arise from a read error, as a much more abundant clone is one base away. This likely comes from a read error, as the CDR3 has no conserved phenylalanine or tryptophan at its end. This chain uses TRBV20-1 with TRBJ2-7; 8 nucleotides match TRBD1. This CDR3 has 12 amino acids. Trimming cost V 5 bases and J 2 bases; bases outside gene matches: 2. Per the germline V gene, CDR1 is DFQATT and CDR2 is SNEGSKA (reference sequence). CDR3 residues: CSAPGQAYEQYL. As DNA, the CDR3 is TGCAGTGCTCCGGGACAGGCCTACGAGCAGTACCTC.

In this sample, this clonotype turned up many times. CDR3 DNA sequence: TGTGCCACCAGCAGAGTCGGTGTTGGGGGGGGCCCTGGGGAGACCCAGTACTTC. Protein sequence: CATSRVGVGGGPGETQYF. The chain carries TRBV15 and TRBJ2-5; D perhaps matches TRBD2 (7 bases). CDR3 length equals 18 residues. V dropped 1 base and J dropped 5 bases, with 23 bases sitting between them. Germline V gives CDR1 LNHNV, CDR2 YYDKDF (reference sequence).

This clonotype was counted only a few times. The rearrangement joins TRBV20-1 to TRBJ2-5; 9 positions agree with TRBD1. CDR3 size: 15 residues. J lost 0 bases, V lost 4 bases, and 6 bases had no gene match. Germline V CDR1 and CDR2: DFQATT, SNEGSKA (reference sequence). CDR3 loop: CSAIIGTGYQETQYF. For the CDR3, the DNA is TGCAGTGCTATCATTGGGACAGGGTACCAAGAGACCCAGTACTTC.

This clonotype was counted a few times. This chain connects TRBV4-2 to TRBJ2-5; D unresolved. This CDR3 is 15 amino acids long. The germline CDR1 and CDR2 sequences are LGHNA and YNFKEQ. Trimming stripped 2 bases from V and 2 bases from J, with 12 bases between. The CDR3 spells CASSQPGVEQETQYF. The CDR3 bases are TGTGCCAGCAGCCAACCCGGAGTCGAGCAAGAGACCCAGTACTTC.

The chain has TRBV6-1 and TRBJ2-6; TRBD1 matches at 7 bases. In germline, CDR1 is MNHNS, CDR2 SASEGT. This CDR3 contains 14 residues. V trimming: 4 bases; J trimming: 3 bases; junction bases outside the gene matches: 0. CDR3 amino acids: CASSGTGGANVLTF. The CDR3 coding sequence is TGTGCCAGCAGTGGGACAGGTGGGGCCAACGTCCTGACTTTC.

This clonotype was counted a few times. The chain has TRBV6-1 and TRBJ2-1; D possibly matches TRBD1 or TRBD2 (5 bases each). The CDR3 runs 12 residues. Trimming stripped 8 bases from V and 5 bases from J, with 10 bases between. Per the germline V gene, CDR1 is MNHNS and CDR2 is SASEGT. The CDR3 sequence: CASRGPDNEQFF. CDR3 DNA: TGTGCCAGCCGGGGCCCTGACAATGAGCAGTTCTTC.

A remark on this clonotype: This may be a read error, as it is one base from a much larger clone. V and J are TRBV7-6 and TRBJ1-1; 8 bases match TRBD1. CDR3 length: 16 amino acids. The germline CDR1 and CDR2 sequences are SGHVS and FNYEAQ. CDR3 protein: CANSFGQGGSRTEAFF. CDR3 DNA: TGTGCCAACAGCTTCGGACAGGGTGGGAGTCGCACTGAAGCTTTCTTT.

V is TRBV25-1 and J is TRBJ1-2; 9 bases are shared with TRBD1. Trimming removed 8 bases from V and 7 bases from J; junction bases left unmatched: 8. Looked up from germline, CDR1 is MGHDK and CDR2 is SYGVNS. This CDR3 contains 13 residues. CDR3 nucleotide sequence: TGTGCCAGCTTAGTGACAGGGGGTCGTGGCTACACCTTC. Amino acid sequence: CASLVTGGRGYTF.

This clonotype was detected only a few times. The chain links TRBV7-9 to TRBJ1-1; perhaps TRBD1 as D (5 bases). The CDR3 is 14 residues long. V lost 1 base and J 6 bases, leaving 12 bases between the germline ends. Germline V gene sequence: CDR1 SEHNR, CDR2 FQNEAQ (reference sequence). The CDR3 reads CASSLEWGVAEAFF. As DNA, the CDR3 is TGTGCCAGCAGCTTAGAATGGGGGGTTGCTGAAGCTTTCTTT.

The rearrangement uses TRBV27 and TRBJ1-6, with a weak D call TRBD1 (6 bases). V was trimmed by 5 bases and J by 5 bases, leaving 19 bases between them. Germline values: CDR1 MNHEY, CDR2 SMNVEV (reference sequence). The CDR3 is 17 residues long. The CDR3 sequence is CASSLYLRGANNSPLHF. The CDR3 DNA reads as TGTGCCAGCAGTCTATACCTACGGGGGGCGAATAATTCACCCCTCCACTTT.

This clonotype was found a few times. The rearrangement links TRBV27 to TRBJ2-5; D call uncertain. The germline gives CDR1 MNHEY, CDR2 SMNVEV (reference sequence). Trimming took 3 bases from V and 2 from J, leaving 7 bases between them. This CDR3 region has 13 residues. The CDR3: CASSFDRQETQYF. The CDR3 nucleotides read TGTGCCAGCAGTTTTGACCGTCAAGAGACCCAGTACTTC.

This clonotype was picked up a small number of times. The CDR3 loop reads CASRGRSWYTF. The CDR3 DNA reads as TGTGCCAGCAGGGGGAGGTCGTGGTACACCTTC. The rearrangement joins TRBV7-9 to TRBJ1-2; no firm D call. Germline V gene data show CDR1 as SEHNR and CDR2 as FQNEAQ (reference sequence). V lost 6 bases and J lost 11, with 13 bases in between. The CDR3 loop spans 11 amino acids. Full variable domain (missing parts from reference TRBV7-9 and TRBJ1-2): DTGVSQNPRHKITKRGQNVTFRCDPISEHNRLYWYRQTLGQGPEFLTYFQNEAQLEKSRLLSDRFSAERPKGSFSTLEIQRTEQGDSAMYLCASRGRSWYTFGSGTRLTVV.

This clonotype has a count of ten or more. One end of the junction varies from germline; a read error may be responsible. The rearrangement uses TRBV4-2 and TRBJ2-7; D gene uncertain. CDR1 and CDR2 from the germline V gene are LGHNA and YNFKEQ. The CDR3 loop spans 15 amino acids. CDR3 in amino acids: CASRQDPLETYEQYF. The CDR3 bases are TGTGCCAGCAGGCAAGATCCACTCGAAACCTACGAGCAGTACTTC.

The sample holds a few counts of this clonotype. The genes are TRBV25-1 and TRBJ2-7; D assignment may be TRBD1 or TRBD2 (6 bases each). Trimming pared 6 bases from V and 5 bases from J, leaving 20 bases between. CDR1 and CDR2 from the germline V gene are MGHDK and SYGVNS. The length of the CDR3 is 15 residues. The CDR3 reads CASRLGGSGGNEQYF. The CDR3 nucleotides are TGTGCCAGCAGGCTAGGGGGGAGTGGAGGGAACGAGCAGTACTTC.

As concerns this clonotype: Since a much larger clone is just one base distant, this may be a read error. This chain connects TRBV19 to TRBJ1-2; unclear D gene. This CDR3 is built from 15 residues. The germline gives CDR1 LNHDA, CDR2 SQIVND (reference sequence). Trimming took 9 bases from V and 8 from J, leaving 25 bases between them. CDR3 amino acids: CASATPKGAPLGYTF. The CDR3 DNA is TGTGCCAGCGCAACTCCTAAGGGAGCCCCGCTCGGCTACACCTTC.

In this sample, this clonotype turned up many times. The chain links TRBV29-1 to TRBJ2-7; a possible D gene is TRBD2 (6 bases). The CDR3 contains 13 residues. In germline, CDR1 is SQVTM, CDR2 ANQGSEA. V was trimmed by 4 bases and J by 5 bases, leaving 15 bases between them. Here the CDR3 reads CSVGRGTLNEQYF. The CDR3 DNA sequence: TGCAGCGTTGGGCGGGGAACGCTCAACGAGCAGTACTTC.

The J gene is TRBJ1-5, the V gene TRBV28; no reliable D call. The CDR3 covers 11 residues. V was pared by 4 bases and J by 5 bases, with 3 bases between. Germline V lookup: CDR1 MDHEN, CDR2 SYDVKM. The CDR3, as DNA: TGTGCCAGCAGTTCCTATCAGCCCCAGCATTTT. Its translation is CASSSYQPQHF.

This clonotype has ten or more counts. The V and J genes are TRBV9 and TRBJ1-2; tentatively, D is TRBD1 (5 bases). Germline CDR1 SGDLS, CDR2 YYNGEE. The CDR3 is 14 amino acids. The V and J ends lost 4 bases and 4 bases respectively, with 14 bases between them. The CDR3 loop is CASSSRRGGYGYTF. As DNA, the CDR3 is TGTGCCAGCAGCTCCCGAAGGGGTGGCTATGGCTACACCTTC.

The rearrangement joins TRBV9 to TRBJ1-4; D is unresolved. Germline assignment: CDR1 SGDLS and CDR2 YYNGEE. The CDR3 loop spans 14 amino acids. Trimming took off 0 bases at V and 6 bases at J, with 9 bases between the two ends. CDR3 coding DNA: TGTGCCAGCAGCGTAGGTCAGACGGATGAAAAACTGTTTTTT. Translating it yields CASSVGQTDEKLFF.

This clonotype occurred a few times. The chain joins TRBV2 to TRBJ2-2; TRBD1 matches 11 bases. CDR1 and CDR2 from the germline V gene are SNHLY and FYNNEI. The CDR3 consists of 16 residues. Unmatched junction bases numbered 5, after V lost 8 bases and J lost 0 bases. The CDR3 here is CASAGTGGPNTGELFF. As DNA, the CDR3 is TGTGCCAGCGCGGGGACAGGGGGGCCGAACACCGGGGAGCTGTTTTTT.